Listed below are T cell receptor beta chains from one sample, sequenced in a study of T cells in narcolepsy. Assay: immunoSEQ multiplex PCR; the TCRdb copy retains only in-frame clones and omits some. Among 25,000 to 35,000 clones listed, roughly four fifths were seen once. Material: CD45RA- memory CD4+ T cells from PBMCs. The receptors were gathered from a human donor with narcolepsy. CDR3s include the opening cysteine and the closing phenylalanine or tryptophan. Each record gives: J gene, V gene, CDR3 length, CDR3 protein.

J gene: TRBJ1-3
V gene: TRBV30
CDR3 length: 15
CDR3 protein: CAWIRQWGMRNTIYF

J gene: TRBJ2-1
V gene: TRBV5-6
CDR3 length: 16
CDR3 protein: CASTPREAGGYNEQFF

J gene: TRBJ2-2
V gene: TRBV30
CDR3 length: 13
CDR3 protein: CAWTPTGPGELFF

J gene: TRBJ1-2
V gene: TRBV7-8
CDR3 length: 13
CDR3 protein: CASSLGDRKVYTF

J gene: TRBJ2-7
V gene: TRBV5-1
CDR3 length: 14
CDR3 protein: CASSLGRSSYEQYF

J gene: TRBJ1-2
V gene: TRBV25-1
CDR3 length: 18
CDR3 protein: CASSEWGRPLKWVRGYTF

J gene: TRBJ2-1
V gene: TRBV2
CDR3 length: 19
CDR3 protein: CASSPRLAGVPSSYNEQFF

J gene: TRBJ2-3
V gene: TRBV19
CDR3 length: 17
CDR3 protein: CASSLSDVFSSTDTQYF

J gene: TRBJ2-1
V gene: TRBV6-4
CDR3 length: 17
CDR3 protein: CASSDSTSGGQYNEQFF

J gene: TRBJ2-7
V gene: TRBV18
CDR3 length: 15
CDR3 protein: CASSPGQGNFYEQYF

J gene: TRBJ2-3
V gene: TRBV7-6
CDR3 length: 14
CDR3 protein: CASSLEETRDTQYF

J gene: TRBJ2-1
V gene: TRBV10-3
CDR3 length: 16
CDR3 protein: CATYMQGARGGNEQFF

J gene: TRBJ1-6
V gene: TRBV7-2
CDR3 length: 13
CDR3 protein: CASRYQGGSPLHF

J gene: TRBJ1-5
V gene: TRBV5-6
CDR3 length: 13
CDR3 protein: CASSLKVGQPQHF

J gene: TRBJ2-5
V gene: TRBV6-5
CDR3 length: 15
CDR3 protein: CASKFFGEQQETQYF

J gene: TRBJ2-1
V gene: TRBV7-2
CDR3 length: 16
CDR3 protein: CASSLGVGGSYNEQFF

J gene: TRBJ2-7
V gene: TRBV6-1
CDR3 length: 12
CDR3 protein: CASSLRAYEQYF

J gene: TRBJ1-4
V gene: TRBV7-2
CDR3 length: 15
CDR3 protein: CASSVMGQSNEKLFF

J gene: TRBJ2-2
V gene: TRBV7-9
CDR3 length: 13
CDR3 protein: CASSLELEGELFF

J gene: TRBJ1-2
V gene: TRBV29-1
CDR3 length: 15
CDR3 protein: CSVALRSGYNYGYTF

J gene: TRBJ1-5
V gene: TRBV30
CDR3 length: 12
CDR3 protein: CASGLRNQPQHF

J gene: TRBJ2-2
V gene: TRBV2
CDR3 length: 14
CDR3 protein: CASIQGEVNGELFF

J gene: TRBJ2-5
V gene: TRBV6-1
CDR3 length: 15
CDR3 protein: CASSEHRASGVTQYF

J gene: TRBJ1-4
V gene: TRBV2
CDR3 length: 14
CDR3 protein: CASSERLGGEKLFF

J gene: TRBJ2-5
V gene: TRBV27
CDR3 length: 15
CDR3 protein: CASSPDRGRAETQYF

J gene: TRBJ2-1
V gene: TRBV7-2
CDR3 length: 13
CDR3 protein: CASSLIRADEQFF

J gene: TRBJ1-1
V gene: TRBV27
CDR3 length: 16
CDR3 protein: CASSSPAAALNTEAFF

J gene: TRBJ2-7
V gene: TRBV7-9
CDR3 length: 13
CDR3 protein: CASSWRDNYEQYF

J gene: TRBJ1-1
V gene: TRBV29-1
CDR3 length: 14
CDR3 protein: CSVRDRASGTEAFF

J gene: TRBJ1-2
V gene: TRBV4-1
CDR3 length: 12
CDR3 protein: CASSQDESRYTF

J gene: TRBJ1-2
V gene: TRBV13
CDR3 length: 14
CDR3 protein: CASSLMSLESGYTF

J gene: TRBJ2-2
V gene: TRBV18
CDR3 length: 18
CDR3 protein: CASSERQGQVWITGELFF

J gene: TRBJ2-3
V gene: TRBV29-1
CDR3 length: 12
CDR3 protein: CSVKDGTDTQYF

J gene: TRBJ1-2
V gene: TRBV2
CDR3 length: 14
CDR3 protein: CASSKDQGIGGYTF

J gene: TRBJ1-1
V gene: TRBV5-5
CDR3 length: 16
CDR3 protein: CASSFAGSTMNTEAFF

J gene: TRBJ1-3
V gene: TRBV12-5
CDR3 length: 13
CDR3 protein: CASGAGGGNTIYF

J gene: TRBJ1-5
V gene: TRBV18
CDR3 length: 15
CDR3 protein: CASSFEGTANQPQHF